The rows below give T cell receptor beta chains drawn from one sample of a study of blood T cell repertoires in COVID-19. Only in-frame clones appear in the TCRdb table, and some are missing; sequencing was by immunoSEQ multiplex PCR. The sample lists approximately 110,000 clones, roughly 88% seen once, with roughly 4.9% in the top ten. Material for sequencing was peripheral blood. The receptor set was obtained from a human donor in a cohort sampled during active COVID-19. Each CDR3 is given with its conserved first and last residue.

V gene	J gene	CDR3 protein
TRBV7-2	TRBJ2-7	CASSLPGLAGGLSEQYF
TRBV9	TRBJ2-3	CASSDDPAGVDLRRSLTQYF
TRBV6-6	TRBJ2-7	CASSYQGNEQYF
TRBV4-3	TRBJ2-1	CASSQTGANEQFF
TRBV4-2	TRBJ2-3	CASSQETAGGPEADTQYF
TRBV5-1	TRBJ1-1	CASSLTPQVTEAFF
TRBV28	TRBJ1-3	CASSPGQLSGNTIYF
TRBV2	TRBJ2-7	CAITPSRGQGYEQYF
TRBV7-3	TRBJ2-6	CASSQQGGGSGANVLTF
TRBV28	TRBJ1-2	CASSFGAANYGYTF
TRBV28	TRBJ1-6	CASSYRDTSFNSPLHF
TRBV7-2	TRBJ2-1	CASSPGLAVTNEQFF
TRBV15	TRBJ2-5	CATSRATGVQETQYF
TRBV9	TRBJ1-3	CASSVIPTGSGNTIYF
TRBV13	TRBJ1-2	CASSPRQGPRRGLNYGYTF
TRBV12-5	TRBJ2-3	CASGQQGTYLTDTQYF
TRBV6-6	TRBJ1-2	CASIQNRGNYGYTF
TRBV6-4	TRBJ1-2	CASSDSWTTTTGIHGYTF
TRBV3-1/TRBV3-2	TRBJ2-3	CASSPGASRSPKEDTQYF
TRBV7-2	TRBJ2-3	CASSTAITDTQYF
TRBV5-8	TRBJ2-5	CASSRQGAETQYF
TRBV5-6	TRBJ2-7	CASSFRQAFVYEQYF
TRBV5-1	TRBJ1-4	CASSLDSRGEKLFF
TRBV30	TRBJ2-7	CAWMGGDSYEQYF
TRBV6-5	TRBJ1-2	CASSYDRAPNYGYTF
TRBV6-1	TRBJ2-7	CASSEGMEGATYEQYF
TRBV20-1	TRBJ1-4	CSASRQVNEKLFF
TRBV6-6	TRBJ1-5	CASSYSADRHQPQHF
TRBV12-5	TRBJ2-5	CASGPRVLGGKETQYF
TRBV7-2	TRBJ2-5	CASSPQYETQYF
TRBV6-5	TRBJ2-1	CASKGPGLNEQFF
TRBV25-1	TRBJ2-3	CASSASRGVDTQYF
TRBV18	TRBJ2-7	CASSLRDRGIYEQYF
TRBV28	TRBJ2-5	CASSLPATGTQYF
TRBV4-1	TRBJ2-1	CASSQAAVTYNEQFF
TRBV18	TRBJ1-2	CASSPTEILYGYTF
TRBV19	TRBJ2-7	CASRGLAGPGEQYF
TRBV7-2	TRBJ2-1	CASTLQGPYNEQFF
TRBV7-3	TRBJ2-5	CASSFRGTDKSKEETQYF
TRBV11-3	TRBJ2-1	CASSFERDNEQFF
TRBV19	TRBJ1-1	CASIGTGTNTEAFF
TRBV4-1	TRBJ2-1	CASSLLQSSYNEQFF
TRBV5-5	TRBJ2-7	CASSSTMTSGYYEQYF
TRBV21-1	TRBJ1-5	CAWDGGWGKMGNQPQHF
TRBV3-1/TRBV3-2	TRBJ2-7	CASRHQRLADYPSSSYEQYF